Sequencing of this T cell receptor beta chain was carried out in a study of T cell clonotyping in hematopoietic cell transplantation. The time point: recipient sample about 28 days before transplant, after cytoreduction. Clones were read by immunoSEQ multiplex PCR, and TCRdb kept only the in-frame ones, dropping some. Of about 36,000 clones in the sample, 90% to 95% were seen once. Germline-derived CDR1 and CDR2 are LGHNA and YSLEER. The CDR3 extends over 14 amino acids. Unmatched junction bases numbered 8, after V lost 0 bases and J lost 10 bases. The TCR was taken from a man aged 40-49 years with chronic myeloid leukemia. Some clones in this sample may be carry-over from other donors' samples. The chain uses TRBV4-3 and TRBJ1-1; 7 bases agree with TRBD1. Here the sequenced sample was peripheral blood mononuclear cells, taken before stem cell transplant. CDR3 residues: CASSQDGVQGVAFF. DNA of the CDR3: TGCGCCAGCAGCCAAGACGGGGTCCAGGGGGTAGCTTTCTTT.